This T cell receptor beta chain was observed in a study of tumor-infiltrating lymphocytes in primary liver carcinoma. Overall study: Sample yields of productive TCRbeta reads, ranging from roughly 3.65 to 8 million, were similar across tissue types.

A note on this clonotype: Its antigen is not known. Compared with germline, one end of the junction differs, possibly owing to a read error.

The study's findings and limits: Only about 7.5-24% of top clones were detected in each of the five tumor regions. Tumors had a significantly higher top-250-clone fraction than blood (p = 0.039).

CDR3 length: 15 residues. From germline, CDR1 is SQVTM and CDR2 ANQGSEA. Without any cell sorting, about 19-31 mg of bulk tissue yielded co-extracted RNA and DNA. The template, roughly 0.45 ug total RNA, yielded TCR beta cDNA made with a constant-region primer. Three nested multiplex PCR rounds, a slightly modified ARM-PCR method, built the TCR beta libraries. A C-beta reverse primer and TRBV1-TRBV30 forward primers served in each of the first two PCR rounds, at about 10 cycles apiece. TCRdb re-analysed the multiplex PCR reads in MiXCR, keeping a single row per CDR3 protein. The sample includes about 64,000 distinct CDR3 sequences, roughly 70% of them seen just once.

The source of this sequence is a man aged 35 to 55 with primary liver carcinoma and hepatitis B virus infection. The V and J genes are TRBV29-1 and TRBJ2-3; 11 bases are a match to TRBD2. Specimen: liver tumor tissue from sampling region 4. Subset specified: tumor region T4, right-lateral pole. In DNA, the CDR3 is TGTAGCGTTTCCGGGACTAGCGGATTCATAGATACGCGGTATTTT. It is translated as CSVSGTSGFIDTRYF.